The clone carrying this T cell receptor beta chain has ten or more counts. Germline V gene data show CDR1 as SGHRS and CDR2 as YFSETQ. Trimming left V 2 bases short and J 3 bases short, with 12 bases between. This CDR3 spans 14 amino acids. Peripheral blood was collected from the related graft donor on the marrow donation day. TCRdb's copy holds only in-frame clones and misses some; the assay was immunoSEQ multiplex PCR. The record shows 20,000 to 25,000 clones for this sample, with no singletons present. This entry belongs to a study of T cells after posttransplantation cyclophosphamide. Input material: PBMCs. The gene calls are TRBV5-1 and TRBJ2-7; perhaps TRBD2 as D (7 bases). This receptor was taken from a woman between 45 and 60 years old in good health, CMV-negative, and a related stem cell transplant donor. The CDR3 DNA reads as TGCGCCAGCAGCTTCGGGGGGCAGCTCTACGAGCAGTACTTC. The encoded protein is CASSFGGQLYEQYF.